This TCR beta chain comes out of a study of cytomegalovirus exposure and HLA in healthy donors. The study's findings and limits: From TCR beta sequences, most subjects' HLA-A and HLA-B alleles were reportedly predicted accurately.

Germline values: CDR1 MNHEY, CDR2 SVGAGI. The CDR3 runs 15 residues. The V gene end was trimmed by 4 bases and the J gene end by 4 bases; junction bases not matched to a gene: 7. The PCR had 60 Vbeta and 13 Jbeta primers. Generated by immunoSEQ multiplex PCR, the TCRdb table keeps only in-frame clones and is missing some. The data contain roughly 150,000 clones, 65% to 80% of them seen just once; the ten biggest clones take up about 4.5%. Comment on this clone: Its specificity is not known.

Specimen: PBMCs. The sequence derives from a man aged 18 to 30 in good health and CMV-seropositive. This rearrangement joins TRBV6-5 to TRBJ2-7, with 10 positions matching TRBD1. CDR3 residues: CASSSPGQGLYEQYV. Here the CDR3 DNA reads TGTGCCAGCAGTTCCCCGGGACAGGGGCTGTACGAGCAGTACGTC.